The 9 T cell receptor beta chains in this list originate from one sample, sequenced in a study of T cells in Graves' hyperthyroidism and ophthalmopathy. Amplification yielded TCR beta CDR3 regions, with RNA transcripts as the source. During a first-round RT-PCR of the TCR CDR3, the HTBI primer set was used. TCRdb re-called the multiplex PCR reads through MiXCR, storing one row per CDR3 protein. Of 300,000 to 450,000 distinct CDR3 sequences in the sample, roughly 25% are singletons; the top ten hold around 67%. The sequenced material came from blood. Every receptor here comes from a man between 45 and 60 years old with Graves' hyperthyroidism.

This clonotype was seen at least ten times. V is TRBV28 and J is TRBJ2-7; perhaps TRBD2 as D (5 bases). The germline V gene has CDR1 MDHEN and CDR2 SYDVKM. The CDR3 has 14 amino acids. Trimming cost V 10 bases and J 4 bases, with 20 bases left between them. The CDR3 reads CATLRGSPGYEQYF. The CDR3 region has the DNA TGTGCCACCCTTCGCGGCAGCCCGGGGTACGAGCAGTACTTC.

A remark on this clonotype: Compared with germline, one end of the junction differs, possibly owing to a read error. The chain has TRBV7-2 and TRBJ2-7; D may be TRBD2 (5 bases). The germline gives CDR1 SGHTA, CDR2 FQGNSA. CDR3 length: 17 residues. Here the CDR3 DNA reads TGTGCCAGCAGCTTAGGTGCGGAGCGGTATAGCCGCTACGAGCCGTACTTC. It translates to CASSLGAERYSRYEPYF.

The gene calls are TRBV12-3 or TRBV12-4 and TRBJ2-7; D is undetermined. CDR3 length: 15 residues. V dropped 5 bases and J dropped 0 bases, with 14 bases sitting between them. DNA for the CDR3: TGTGCCAGCAGTGCCAAGGGCTGGAACTCCTACGAGCAGTACTTC. Protein: CASSAKGWNSYEQYF.

This clonotype has at least ten counts. The rearrangement links TRBV2 to TRBJ2-1; 10 bases are shared with TRBD2. The CDR3 is 15 amino acids. Trimming cost V 5 bases and J 4 bases; bases outside gene matches: 5. From germline, CDR1 is SNHLY and CDR2 FYNNEI. The CDR3 bases are TGTGCCAGCAGTAAAGGACTAGCGGCGTACAATGAGCAGTTCTTC. Protein: CASSKGLAAYNEQFF.

This clonotype came up a few times. The chain recombines TRBV5-1 with TRBJ1-2; TRBD1 is a possible D gene (5 bases). Trimming pared 4 bases from V and 2 bases from J, leaving 9 bases between. This CDR3 region has 13 residues. CDR1 and CDR2 (germline): SGHRS, YFSETQ. For the CDR3, the DNA is TGCGCCAGCAGCGGGACGGAGAACTATGGCTACACCTTC. It yields the protein CASSGTENYGYTF.

The chain is built from TRBV20-1 and TRBJ1-2, with D possibly matching TRBD1 (5 bases). From germline, CDR1 is DFQATT and CDR2 SNEGSKA (reference sequence). V lost 0 bases, J lost 0 bases, and 11 bases lay in between. The CDR3 length is 15 residues. The CDR3 is CSARDQGATNYGYTF. The CDR3 DNA reads as TGCAGTGCTAGAGATCAGGGAGCGACTAACTATGGCTACACCTTC.

This clonotype was observed many times. The V call is TRBV12-3 or TRBV12-4, the J call TRBJ2-3; 11 bases match TRBD2. CDR3 length equals 15 residues. V dropped 5 bases and J dropped 5; count of bases not matched to a gene: 6. The CDR3: CASSISGRAGDTQYF. The CDR3, as DNA: TGTGCCAGCAGTATTAGCGGGAGGGCCGGAGATACGCAGTATTTT.

This clonotype has only a few counts. The CDR3 spells CSARLAALDEQYF. DNA of the CDR3: TGCAGTGCTCGACTAGCGGCCTTAGACGAGCAGTACTTC. This chain connects TRBV20-1 to TRBJ2-7; 9 bases are a match to TRBD2. V was pared by 5 bases and J by 5 bases, with 7 bases of the junction left unmatched. Germline V gives CDR1 DFQATT, CDR2 SNEGSKA (reference sequence). This CDR3 spans 13 amino acids.

In this sample, this clonotype turned up once. This chain connects TRBV9 to TRBJ2-3; TRBD2 matches at 8 bases. With V trimmed by 4 bases and J by 4 bases, 20 bases remained unmatched. From germline, CDR1 is SGDLS and CDR2 YYNGEE. This CDR3 has 19 amino acids. The CDR3 loop is CASSRTGTSSGSWPDTQYF. Written as DNA, the CDR3 is TGTGCCAGCAGCAGGACCGGGACAAGCAGCGGGAGTTGGCCAGATACGCAGTATTTT. Using reference TRBV9 and TRBJ2-3 for the parts outside the CDR3, the full variable domain is DSGVTQTPKHLITATGQRVTLRCSPRSGDLSVYWYQQSLDQGLQFLIQYYNGEERAKGNILERFSAQQFPDLHSELNLSSLELGDSALYFCASSRTGTSSGSWPDTQYFGPGTRLTVL.